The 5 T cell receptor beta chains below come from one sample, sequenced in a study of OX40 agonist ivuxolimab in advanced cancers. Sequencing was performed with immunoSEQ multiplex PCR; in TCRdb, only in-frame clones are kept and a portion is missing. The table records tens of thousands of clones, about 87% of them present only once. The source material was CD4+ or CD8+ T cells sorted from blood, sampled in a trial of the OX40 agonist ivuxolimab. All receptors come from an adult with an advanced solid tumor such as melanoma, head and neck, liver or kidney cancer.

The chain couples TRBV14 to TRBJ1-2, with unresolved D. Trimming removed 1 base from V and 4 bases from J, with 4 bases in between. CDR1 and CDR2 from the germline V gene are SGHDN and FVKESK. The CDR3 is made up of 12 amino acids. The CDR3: CASSQAGYGYTF. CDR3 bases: TGTGCCAGCAGCCAAGCGGGCTATGGCTACACCTTC.

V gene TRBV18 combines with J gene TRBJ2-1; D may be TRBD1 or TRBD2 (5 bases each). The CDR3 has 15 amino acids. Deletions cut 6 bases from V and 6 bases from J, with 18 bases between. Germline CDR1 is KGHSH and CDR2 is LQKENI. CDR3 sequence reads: CASSSPGDHLNEQFF. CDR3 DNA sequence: TGTGCCAGCTCCTCCCCCGGGGACCACCTCAATGAGCAGTTCTTC.

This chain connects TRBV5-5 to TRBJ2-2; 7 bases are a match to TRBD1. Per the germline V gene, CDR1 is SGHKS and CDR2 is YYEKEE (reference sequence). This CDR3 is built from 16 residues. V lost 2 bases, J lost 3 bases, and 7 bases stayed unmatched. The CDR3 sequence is CASSFVRDSYTGELFF. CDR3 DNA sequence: TGTGCCAGCAGCTTCGTCCGGGACAGCTACACCGGGGAGCTGTTTTTT.

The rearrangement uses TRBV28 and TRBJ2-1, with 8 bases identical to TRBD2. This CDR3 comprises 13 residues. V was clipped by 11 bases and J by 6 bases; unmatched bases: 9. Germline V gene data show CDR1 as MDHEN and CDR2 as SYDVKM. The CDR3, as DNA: TGTGCCGAAGGGACTAGTTTATCCAATGAGCAGTTCTTC. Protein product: CAEGTSLSNEQFF.

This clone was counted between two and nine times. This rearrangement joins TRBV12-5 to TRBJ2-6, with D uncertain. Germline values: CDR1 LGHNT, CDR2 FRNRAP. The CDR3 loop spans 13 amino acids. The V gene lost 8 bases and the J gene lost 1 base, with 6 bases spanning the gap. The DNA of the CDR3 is TGTGCTAGTAGGGTATCTGGGGCCAACGTCCTGACTTTC. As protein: CASRVSGANVLTF. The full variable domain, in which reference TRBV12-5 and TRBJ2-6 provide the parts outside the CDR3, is DARVTQTPRHKVTEMGQEVTMRCQPILGHNTVFWYRQTMMQGLELLAYFRNRAPLDDSGMPKDRFSAEMPDATLATLKIQPSEPRDSAVYFCASRVSGANVLTFGAGSRLTVL.